Shown below are 9 T cell receptor beta chains from a single sample sequenced in a study of lymphopenia after photon versus proton radiotherapy. Data came from immunoSEQ multiplex PCR; TCRdb stores just in-frame clones and leaves some out. Of 40,000 to 45,000 clones in the sample, roughly 84% were seen once. This specimen was peripheral blood, taken from a patient treated with proton-based radiotherapy. Every receptor here comes from a woman between 70 and 85 years old with pancreatic cancer. Some clones in this sample may be carry-over from other donors' samples.

The rearrangement joins TRBV4-3 to TRBJ2-2, with D tentatively TRBD2 (5 bases). Trimming took off 2 bases at V and 1 base at J, with 5 bases between the two ends. This CDR3 is built from 14 residues. Germline V gene lookup returns CDR1 LGHNA and CDR2 YSLEER. The CDR3 protein is CASSQRGNTGELFF. The CDR3 nucleotides read TGCGCCAGCAGCCAACGGGGGAACACCGGGGAGCTGTTTTTT.

The V gene is TRBV29-1, the J gene TRBJ1-2; perhaps TRBD1 as D (6 bases). Germline-derived CDR1 and CDR2 are SQVTM and ANQGSEA. The CDR3 consists of 14 residues. V lost 3 bases and J 2 bases, leaving 13 bases between the germline ends. The CDR3 loop reads CSVEQQGANYGYTF. CDR3 coding DNA: TGCAGCGTTGAGCAACAGGGAGCCAACTATGGCTACACCTTC. The full variable domain, rest sourced from reference TRBV29-1 and TRBJ1-2, is SAVISQKPSRDICQRGTSLTIQCQVDSQVTMMFWYRQQPGQSLTLIATANQGSEATYESGFVIDKFPISRPNLTFSTLTVSNMSPEDSSIYLCSVEQQGANYGYTFGSGTRLTVV.

This chain links TRBV4-1 with TRBJ1-4; a weak D match, TRBD1 (5 bases). V lost 1 base and J 0 bases, leaving 15 bases between the germline ends. The CDR3 has 18 amino acids. CDR1 and CDR2 (germline): MGHRA, YSYEKL. DNA for the CDR3: TGCGCCAGCAGCCAAGGTCGGGGGTTAGGGGCAACTAATGAAAAACTGTTTTTT. Protein sequence: CASSQGRGLGATNEKLFF.

The genes are TRBV4-1 and TRBJ2-1; the D gene could be TRBD1 or TRBD2 (5 bases each). Germline CDR1 reads MGHRA; CDR2 reads YSYEKL. The CDR3 sequence is 17 residues long. Trimming removed 4 bases from V and 2 bases from J, with 18 bases in between. CDR3 in DNA: TGCGCCAGCAGCCGAGGCCTGGGGGAGATAGCCTACAATGAGCAGTTCTTC. Amino acid sequence: CASSRGLGEIAYNEQFF.

The DNA for the CDR3 is TGTGCCAGCAGTGCCTACAGGGAAGATACGCAGTATTTT. Amino acid sequence: CASSAYREDTQYF. The genes are TRBV6-4 and TRBJ2-3; a possible D gene is TRBD1 (6 bases). Germline assignment: CDR1 MRHNA and CDR2 SNTAGT. This CDR3 contains 13 residues. Deletions cut 4 bases from V and 5 bases from J, with 10 bases between.

V is TRBV25-1 and J is TRBJ2-7; D is undetermined. V lost 6 bases and J lost 2, with 8 bases in between. Germline V gene lookup returns CDR1 MGHDK and CDR2 SYGVNS. The CDR3 totals 12 residues. CDR3 coding DNA: TGTGCCAGCAGAGGGCAGACCTACGAGCAGTACTTC. Amino acids: CASRGQTYEQYF.

The chain couples TRBV7-6 to TRBJ2-2, with a possible D match to TRBD2 (5 bases). CDR1 and CDR2 from the germline V gene are SGHVS and FNYEAQ. The CDR3 covers 17 residues. V was trimmed by 1 base and J by 4 bases, leaving 16 bases between them. The CDR3 here is CASSLVPLARSTGELFF. Written as DNA, the CDR3 is TGTGCCAGCAGCTTAGTTCCGCTAGCTCGGAGCACCGGGGAGCTGTTTTTT.

This sequence joins TRBV29-1 and TRBJ2-1; the D is unclear. Germline CDR1 reads SQVTM; CDR2 reads ANQGSEA. Trimming removed 0 bases from V and 13 bases from J, with 16 bases in between. This CDR3 comprises 13 residues. The CDR3 sequence is CSVEEGARVHQFF. The CDR3 coding sequence is TGCAGCGTTGAAGAAGGCGCGCGCGTGCACCAGTTCTTC.

The J gene is TRBJ2-1, the V gene TRBV28; 7 bases map to TRBD2. The CDR3 length is 13 residues. With 7 bases clipped from V and 9 bases from J, the junction kept 9 bases outside the gene matches. In germline, CDR1 is MDHEN, CDR2 SYDVKM. This CDR3 is CASTGRGVVEQFF. In DNA, the CDR3 is TGTGCCAGCACCGGCCGGGGGGTCGTTGAGCAGTTCTTC.